The present TCR beta chain was sequenced within a study of long-term antiretroviral therapy in people with HIV. Study-wide results and limits: Following ART, diversity rose but still fell short of transplant donor controls. Clones with expansion before ART led the repertoire at all time points.

Every one of the participants with HIV received treatment in the United States. The content of samples before DNA extraction was roughly 0.9-11 million cryopreserved PBMC. Researchers report immunoSEQ v3.0 was run at survey level. Libraries were prepared by immunoSEQ multiplex PCR; TCRdb keeps only in-frame clonotypes and omits some of them. The sample yields 20,000 to 25,000 clones, around 69% seen once. This CDR3 is 15 amino acids long. V dropped 3 bases and J dropped 3 bases, with 12 bases sitting between them. Germline assignment: CDR1 MDHEN and CDR2 SYDVKM. Of note for this clone: Its cognate antigen is unknown.

The rearrangement links TRBV28 to TRBJ1-5; D might be TRBD1 (6 bases). The source was unsorted PBMCs, collected less than 1.8 years before starting antiretroviral therapy. The origin of this receptor is a woman between 35 and 50 years old with HIV. CDR3 sequence reads: CASSFSTGHNQPQHF. The CDR3 DNA follows: TGTGCCAGCAGTTTTTCCACGGGACACAATCAGCCCCAGCATTTT.